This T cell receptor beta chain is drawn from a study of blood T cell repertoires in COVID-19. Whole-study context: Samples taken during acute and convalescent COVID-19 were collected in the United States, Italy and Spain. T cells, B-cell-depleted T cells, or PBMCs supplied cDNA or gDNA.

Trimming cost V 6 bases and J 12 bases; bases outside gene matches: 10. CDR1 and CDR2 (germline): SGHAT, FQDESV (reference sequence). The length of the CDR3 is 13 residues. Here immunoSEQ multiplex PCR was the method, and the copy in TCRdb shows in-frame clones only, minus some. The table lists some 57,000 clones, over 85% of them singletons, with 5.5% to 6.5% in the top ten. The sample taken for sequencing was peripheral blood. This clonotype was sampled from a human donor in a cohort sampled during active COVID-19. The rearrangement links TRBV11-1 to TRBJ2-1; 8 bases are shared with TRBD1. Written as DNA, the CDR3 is TGTGCCAGCAGTTCCAACAGGGGGAGCGGGCAGTTCTTC. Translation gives CASSSNRGSGQFF.